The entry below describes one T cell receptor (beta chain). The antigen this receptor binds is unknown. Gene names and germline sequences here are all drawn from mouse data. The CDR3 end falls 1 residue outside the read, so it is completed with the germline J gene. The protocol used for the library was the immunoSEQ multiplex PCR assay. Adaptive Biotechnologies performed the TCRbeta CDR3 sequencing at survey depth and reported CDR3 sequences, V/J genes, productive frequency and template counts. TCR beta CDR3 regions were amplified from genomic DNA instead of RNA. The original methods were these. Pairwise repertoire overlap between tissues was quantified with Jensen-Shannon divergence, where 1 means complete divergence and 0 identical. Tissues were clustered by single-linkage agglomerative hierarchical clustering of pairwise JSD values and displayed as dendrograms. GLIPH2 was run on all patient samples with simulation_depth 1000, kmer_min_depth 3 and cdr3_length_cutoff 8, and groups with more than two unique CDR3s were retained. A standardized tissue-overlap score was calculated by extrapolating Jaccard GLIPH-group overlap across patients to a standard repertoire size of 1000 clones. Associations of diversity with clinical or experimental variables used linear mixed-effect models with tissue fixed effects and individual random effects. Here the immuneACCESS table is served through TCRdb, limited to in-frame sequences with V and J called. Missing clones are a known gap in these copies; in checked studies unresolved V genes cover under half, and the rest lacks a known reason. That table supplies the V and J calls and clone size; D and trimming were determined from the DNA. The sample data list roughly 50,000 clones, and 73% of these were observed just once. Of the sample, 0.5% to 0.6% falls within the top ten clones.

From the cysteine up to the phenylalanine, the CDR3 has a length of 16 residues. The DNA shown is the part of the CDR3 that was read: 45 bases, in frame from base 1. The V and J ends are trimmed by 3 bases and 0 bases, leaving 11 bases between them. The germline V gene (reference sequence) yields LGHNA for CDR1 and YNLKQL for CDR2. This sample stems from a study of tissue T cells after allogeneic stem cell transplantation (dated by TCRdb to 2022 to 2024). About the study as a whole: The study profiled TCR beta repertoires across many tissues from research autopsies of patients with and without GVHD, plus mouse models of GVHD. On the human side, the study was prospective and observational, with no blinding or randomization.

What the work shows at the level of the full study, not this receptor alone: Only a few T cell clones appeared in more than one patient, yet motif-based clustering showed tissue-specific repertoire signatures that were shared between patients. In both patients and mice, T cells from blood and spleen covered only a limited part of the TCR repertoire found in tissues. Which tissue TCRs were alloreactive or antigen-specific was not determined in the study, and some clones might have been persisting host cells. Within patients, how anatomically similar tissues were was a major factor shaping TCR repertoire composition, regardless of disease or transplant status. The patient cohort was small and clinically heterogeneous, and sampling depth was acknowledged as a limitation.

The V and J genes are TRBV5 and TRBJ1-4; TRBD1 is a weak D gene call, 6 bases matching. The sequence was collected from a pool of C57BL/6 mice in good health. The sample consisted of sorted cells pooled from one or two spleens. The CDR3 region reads CASSQGQEISNERLFF. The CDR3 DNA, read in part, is TGTGCCAGCAGCCAGGGACAAGAAATTTCCAACGAAAGATTATTT.